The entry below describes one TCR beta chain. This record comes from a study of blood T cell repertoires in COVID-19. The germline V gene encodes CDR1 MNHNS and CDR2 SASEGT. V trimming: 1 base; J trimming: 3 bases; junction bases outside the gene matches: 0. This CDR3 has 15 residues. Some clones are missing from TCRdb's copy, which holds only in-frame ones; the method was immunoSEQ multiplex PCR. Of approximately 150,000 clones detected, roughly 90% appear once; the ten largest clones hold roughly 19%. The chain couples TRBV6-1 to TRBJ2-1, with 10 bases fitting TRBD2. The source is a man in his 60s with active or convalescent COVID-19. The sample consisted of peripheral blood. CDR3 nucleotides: TGTGCCAGCAGTGAAGGACTAGCGGGCTACAATGAGCAGTTCTTC. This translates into CASSEGLAGYNEQFF.